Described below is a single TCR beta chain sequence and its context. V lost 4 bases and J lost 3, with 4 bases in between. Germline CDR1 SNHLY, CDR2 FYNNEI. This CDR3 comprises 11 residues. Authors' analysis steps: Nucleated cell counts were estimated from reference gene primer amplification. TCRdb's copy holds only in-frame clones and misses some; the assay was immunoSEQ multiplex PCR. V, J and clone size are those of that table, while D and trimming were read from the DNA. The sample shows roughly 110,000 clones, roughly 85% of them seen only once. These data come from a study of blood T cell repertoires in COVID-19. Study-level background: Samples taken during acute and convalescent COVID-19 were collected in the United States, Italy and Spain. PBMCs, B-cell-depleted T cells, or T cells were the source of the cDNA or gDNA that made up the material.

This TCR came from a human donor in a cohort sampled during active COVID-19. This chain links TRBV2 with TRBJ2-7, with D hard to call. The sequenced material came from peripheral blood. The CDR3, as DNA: TGTGCCAGCAGTGGACACTACGAGCAGTACTTC. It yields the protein CASSGHYEQYF. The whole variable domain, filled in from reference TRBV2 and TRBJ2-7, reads EPEVTQTPSHQVTQMGQEVILRCVPISNHLYFYWYRQILGQKVEFLVSFYNNEISEKSEIFDDQFSVERPDGSNFTLKIRSTKLEDSAMYFCASSGHYEQYFGPGTRLTVT.